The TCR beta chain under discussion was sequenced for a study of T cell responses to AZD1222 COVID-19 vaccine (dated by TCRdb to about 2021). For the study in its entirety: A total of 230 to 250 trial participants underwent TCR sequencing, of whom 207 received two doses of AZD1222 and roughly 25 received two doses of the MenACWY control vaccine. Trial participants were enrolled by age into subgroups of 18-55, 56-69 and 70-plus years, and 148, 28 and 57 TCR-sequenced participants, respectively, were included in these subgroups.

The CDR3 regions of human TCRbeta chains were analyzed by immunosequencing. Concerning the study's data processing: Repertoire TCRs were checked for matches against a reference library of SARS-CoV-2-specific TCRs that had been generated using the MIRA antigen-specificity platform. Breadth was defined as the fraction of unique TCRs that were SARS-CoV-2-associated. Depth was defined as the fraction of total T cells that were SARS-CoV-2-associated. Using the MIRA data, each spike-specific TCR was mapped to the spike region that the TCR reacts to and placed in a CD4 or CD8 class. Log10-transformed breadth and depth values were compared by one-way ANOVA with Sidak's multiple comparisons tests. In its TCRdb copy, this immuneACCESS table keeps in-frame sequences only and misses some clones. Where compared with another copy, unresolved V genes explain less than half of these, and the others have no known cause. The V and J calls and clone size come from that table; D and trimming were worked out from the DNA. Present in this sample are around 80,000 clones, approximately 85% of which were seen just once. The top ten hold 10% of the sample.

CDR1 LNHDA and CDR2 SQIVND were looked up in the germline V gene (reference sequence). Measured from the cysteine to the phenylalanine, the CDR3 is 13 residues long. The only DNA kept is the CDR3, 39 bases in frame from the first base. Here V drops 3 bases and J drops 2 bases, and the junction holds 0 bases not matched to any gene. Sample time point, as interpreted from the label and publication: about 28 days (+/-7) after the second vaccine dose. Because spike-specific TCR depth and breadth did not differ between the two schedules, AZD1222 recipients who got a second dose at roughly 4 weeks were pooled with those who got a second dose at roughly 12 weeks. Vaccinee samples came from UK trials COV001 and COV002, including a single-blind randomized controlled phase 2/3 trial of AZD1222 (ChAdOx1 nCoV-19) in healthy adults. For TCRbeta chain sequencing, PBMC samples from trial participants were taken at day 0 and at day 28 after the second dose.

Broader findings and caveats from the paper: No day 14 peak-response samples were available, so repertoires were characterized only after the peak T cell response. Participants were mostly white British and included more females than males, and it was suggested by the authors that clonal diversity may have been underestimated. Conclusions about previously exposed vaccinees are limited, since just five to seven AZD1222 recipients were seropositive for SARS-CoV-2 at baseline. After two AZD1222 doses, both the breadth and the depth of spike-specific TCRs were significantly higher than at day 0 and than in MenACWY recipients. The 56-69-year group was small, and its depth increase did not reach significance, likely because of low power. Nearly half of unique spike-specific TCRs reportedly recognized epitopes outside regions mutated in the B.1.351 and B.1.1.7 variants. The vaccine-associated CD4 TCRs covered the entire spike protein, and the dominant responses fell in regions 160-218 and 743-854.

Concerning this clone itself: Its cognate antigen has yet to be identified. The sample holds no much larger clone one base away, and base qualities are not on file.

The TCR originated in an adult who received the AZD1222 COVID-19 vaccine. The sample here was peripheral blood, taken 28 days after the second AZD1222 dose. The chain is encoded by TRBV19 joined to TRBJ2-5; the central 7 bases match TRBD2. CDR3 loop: CASSIGGQETQYF. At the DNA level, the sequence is TGTGCCAGTAGTATCGGGGGGCAAGAGACCCAGTACTTC.